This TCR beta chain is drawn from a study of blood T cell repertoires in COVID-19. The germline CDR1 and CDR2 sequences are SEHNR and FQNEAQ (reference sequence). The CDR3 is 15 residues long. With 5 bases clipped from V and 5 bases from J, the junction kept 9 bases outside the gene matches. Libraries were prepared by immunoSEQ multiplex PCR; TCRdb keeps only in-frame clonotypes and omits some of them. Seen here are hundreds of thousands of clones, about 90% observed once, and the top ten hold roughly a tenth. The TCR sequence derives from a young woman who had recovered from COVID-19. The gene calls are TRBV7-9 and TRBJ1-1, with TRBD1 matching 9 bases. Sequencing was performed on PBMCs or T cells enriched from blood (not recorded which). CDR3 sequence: CASSITGTGWTEAFF. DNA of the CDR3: TGTGCCAGCAGCATAACCGGGACAGGGTGGACTGAAGCTTTCTTT.